This is a list of T cell receptor beta chains from one sample in a study of shared clonotypes between healthy human individuals. Libraries were prepared by immunoSEQ multiplex PCR; TCRdb keeps only in-frame clonotypes and omits some of them. Of over 2 million clones listed, about 95% are singletons. Source material: naive CD8+ T cells sorted from blood. The receptors here all came from a man between 18 and 35 years old in good health. CDR3s include the opening cysteine and the closing phenylalanine or tryptophan. The order of the fields is clone size, J gene, V gene, D gene, CDR3 protein, CDR3 DNA. The D gene is left open where the match is weak. Not every row has a clone size; where given, it reads once, few, many or a size class.

clone_size: .; j_call: TRBJ2-7; v_call: TRBV9; d_call: TRBD2; cdr3_aa: CASSVGAGERDEQYF; cdr3_nt: TGTGCCAGCAGCGTAGGTGCGGGAGAAAGGGACGAGCAGTACTTC
clone_size: once; j_call: TRBJ2-7; v_call: TRBV13; d_call: TRBD2; cdr3_aa: CASSPGGQDLLYEQYF; cdr3_nt: TGTGCCAGCAGCCCGGGGGGGCAGGATCTACTTTACGAGCAGTACTTC
clone_size: .; j_call: TRBJ2-7; v_call: TRBV6-5; d_call: .; cdr3_aa: CASSYTGSYEQYF; cdr3_nt: TGTGCCAGCAGTTACACCGGGTCCTACGAGCAGTACTTC
clone_size: .; j_call: TRBJ1-6; v_call: TRBV13; d_call: .; cdr3_aa: CASSLVREMGFISPLHF; cdr3_nt: TGTGCCAGCAGCTTAGTTCGGGAGATGGGATTCATTTCACCCCTCCACTTT
clone_size: .; j_call: TRBJ1-1; v_call: TRBV9; d_call: .; cdr3_aa: CASSDTQGLNTEAFF; cdr3_nt: TGTGCCAGCAGCGACACTCAGGGTCTGAACACTGAAGCTTTCTTT
clone_size: .; j_call: TRBJ1-4; v_call: TRBV5-6; d_call: TRBD1; cdr3_aa: CASSVMTGAEKLFF; cdr3_nt: TGTGCCAGCAGTGTGATGACAGGGGCTGAAAAACTGTTTTTT
clone_size: .; j_call: TRBJ1-2; v_call: TRBV19; d_call: .; cdr3_aa: CASTIGRGLGDGYTF; cdr3_nt: TGTGCCAGTACTATAGGTAGAGGGCTCGGGGATGGCTACACCTTC
clone_size: once; j_call: TRBJ2-7; v_call: TRBV6-5; d_call: TRBD1; cdr3_aa: CASSYFRDRDSDEQYF; cdr3_nt: TGTGCCAGCAGTTACTTCCGGGACAGGGATTCGGACGAGCAGTACTTC
clone_size: .; j_call: TRBJ1-2; v_call: TRBV9; d_call: .; cdr3_aa: CASSVGPTTAPNYGYTF; cdr3_nt: TGTGCCAGCAGCGTAGGCCCAACGACAGCCCCTAACTATGGCTACACCTTC
clone_size: .; j_call: TRBJ2-3; v_call: TRBV9; d_call: TRBD1; cdr3_aa: CASSVEGQGSDTQYF; cdr3_nt: TGTGCCAGCAGCGTAGAGGGACAGGGTTCAGATACGCAGTATTTT
clone_size: .; j_call: TRBJ1-2; v_call: TRBV29-1; d_call: TRBD1; cdr3_aa: CSVDAGGYGYTF; cdr3_nt: TGCAGCGTTGACGCAGGGGGGTATGGCTACACCTTC
clone_size: .; j_call: TRBJ2-4; v_call: TRBV28; d_call: TRBD2; cdr3_aa: CASSYSPGRVESIQYF; cdr3_nt: TGTGCCAGCAGTTATTCTCCGGGGAGGGTAGAAAGCATTCAGTACTTC
clone_size: .; j_call: TRBJ2-7; v_call: TRBV2; d_call: TRBD2; cdr3_aa: CASSEAPWRGDYEQYF; cdr3_nt: TGTGCCAGCAGTGAGGCGCCGTGGCGGGGGGACTACGAGCAGTACTTC
clone_size: .; j_call: TRBJ2-7; v_call: TRBV18; d_call: TRBD1; cdr3_aa: CASSPPPGQATNEQYF; cdr3_nt: TGTGCCAGCTCACCCCCTCCGGGACAGGCCACCAACGAGCAGTACTTC
clone_size: .; j_call: TRBJ2-7; v_call: TRBV25-1; d_call: .; cdr3_aa: CASTFLNEQYF; cdr3_nt: TGTGCCAGCACTTTTTTAAACGAGCAGTACTTC
clone_size: .; j_call: TRBJ2-3; v_call: TRBV7-9; d_call: .; cdr3_aa: CASSPISGLDTQYF; cdr3_nt: TGTGCCAGCAGCCCTATCTCGGGGCTAGATACGCAGTATTTT
clone_size: .; j_call: TRBJ2-1; v_call: TRBV7-9; d_call: .; cdr3_aa: CASSGALVGEQFF; cdr3_nt: TGTGCCAGCAGCGGGGCCCTTGTGGGTGAGCAGTTCTTC
clone_size: .; j_call: TRBJ1-2; v_call: TRBV9; d_call: TRBD1; cdr3_aa: CASSPTGQGLYGYTF; cdr3_nt: TGTGCCAGCAGCCCAACGGGACAGGGCCTCTATGGCTACACCTTC
clone_size: .; j_call: TRBJ2-3; v_call: TRBV19; d_call: .; cdr3_aa: CASSTDRGATDTQYF; cdr3_nt: TGTGCCAGTAGTACCGACAGAGGGGCCACAGATACGCAGTATTTT
clone_size: .; j_call: TRBJ1-4; v_call: TRBV28; d_call: .; cdr3_aa: CASSPNEKLFF; cdr3_nt: TGTGCCAGCAGCCCTAATGAAAAACTGTTTTTT
clone_size: .; j_call: TRBJ2-7; v_call: TRBV27; d_call: .; cdr3_aa: CASSLVSGSYEQYF; cdr3_nt: TGTGCCAGCAGTTTAGTCTCAGGGTCCTACGAGCAGTACTTC
clone_size: .; j_call: TRBJ1-3; v_call: TRBV6-5; d_call: .; cdr3_aa: CASSYEDLRPGNTIYF; cdr3_nt: TGTGCCAGCAGTTACGAGGATTTACGGCCCGGAAACACCATATATTTT
clone_size: .; j_call: TRBJ2-3; v_call: TRBV27; d_call: .; cdr3_aa: CASSLGPRGDTDTQYF; cdr3_nt: TGTGCCAGCAGTCTAGGACCCAGGGGGGACACAGATACGCAGTATTTT
clone_size: .; j_call: TRBJ2-2; v_call: TRBV18; d_call: TRBD1; cdr3_aa: CASSPNDRAEDTGELFF; cdr3_nt: TGTGCCAGCTCACCAAATGACAGGGCGGAGGACACCGGGGAGCTGTTTTTT